This T cell receptor (beta chain) originates from a study of T cell repertoires in cytomegalovirus infection. TCRdb called the reads again in MiXCR, with one record for every CDR3 protein. The table lists more than 400,000 distinct CDR3 sequences, more than 25% of them singletons. Germline CDR1 MNHEY, CDR2 SVGAGI. The trim removed 10 bases at V and 0 bases at J, leaving 6 bases unmatched. The CDR3 has 15 amino acids. This clonotype was detected many times. The gene calls are TRBV6-5 and TRBJ2-6; 7 nucleotides match TRBD1. This receptor was identified in a human donor in good health (CMV status not recorded). Some clones in this sample may be carry-over from other donors' samples. The sequenced material came from PBMCs. CDR3 in DNA: TGTGCCACGACAGGGAGACCCTCTGGGGCCAACGTCCTGACTTTC. Its translation: CATTGRPSGANVLTF.